These 18 T cell receptor beta chains were sequenced from one sample in a study of blood T cell repertoires in COVID-19. Clones were read by immunoSEQ multiplex PCR, and TCRdb kept only the in-frame ones, dropping some. The sample lists around 72,000 clones; around 86% were seen once. The sequenced material came from peripheral blood. These receptors all come from a man in his fifties or sixties with active COVID-19.

The rearrangement uses TRBV19 and TRBJ1-4; the match to TRBD1 covers 7 bases. Germline V CDR1 and CDR2: LNHDA, SQIVND (reference sequence). V trimming: 6 bases; J trimming: 0 bases; junction bases outside the gene matches: 4. This CDR3 has 15 amino acids. The CDR3 DNA reads as TGTGCCAGTAGACGAGGACAGGCAACTAATGAAAAACTGTTTTTT. This codes for CASRRGQATNEKLFF.

The chain carries TRBV29-1 and TRBJ1-1, with 11 bases matching TRBD1. CDR3 length: 14 amino acids. In germline, CDR1 is SQVTM, CDR2 ANQGSEA. With V trimmed by 6 bases and J by 5 bases, 8 bases remained unmatched. The CDR3 reads CSVGQGAKVTEAFF. The CDR3 region has the DNA TGCAGCGTAGGACAGGGGGCAAAGGTGACTGAAGCTTTCTTT.

The CDR3 region is CASSPRINRVAYNEQFF. The CDR3 nucleotides read TGCGCCAGCAGCCCCAGGATCAACAGGGTTGCCTACAATGAGCAGTTCTTC. This rearrangement joins TRBV4-3 to TRBJ2-1; possible D gene TRBD1, 6 bases. This CDR3 has 17 amino acids. The V gene lost 4 bases and the J gene lost 2 bases, with 18 bases spanning the gap. Germline values: CDR1 LGHNA, CDR2 YSLEER.

The genes are TRBV28 and TRBJ2-3; TRBD1 matches 12 bases. The trim removed 5 bases at V and 4 bases at J, leaving 10 bases unmatched. CDR1 is MDHEN and CDR2 is SYDVKM in the germline V gene. This CDR3 region has 17 residues. CDR3 nucleotides: TGTGCCAGCAGTCTTATCGGGACAGGGGGCACCGCAGATACGCAGTATTTT. This translates into CASSLIGTGGTADTQYF.

This clone was counted a few times. The chain combines TRBV9 with TRBJ2-1, with 7 bases that match TRBD2. The CDR3 has 15 residues. Germline V lookup: CDR1 SGDLS, CDR2 YYNGEE. After removal of 0 bases from V and 4 bases from J, the junction contained 4 bases not matched to a gene. The CDR3 is CASSVGAGQYNEQFF. The CDR3 DNA follows: TGTGCCAGCAGCGTAGGAGCGGGGCAATACAATGAGCAGTTCTTC.

The chain carries TRBV5-1 and TRBJ1-5, with D tentatively TRBD1 (6 bases). V was clipped by 3 bases and J by 4 bases, with 11 bases between them. CDR3 length equals 14 residues. The germline CDR1 and CDR2 sequences are SGHRS and YFSETQ. CDR3 DNA: TGCGCCAGCAGCTCCGGGACACCAAATCAGCCCCAGCATTTT. Its protein is CASSSGTPNQPQHF.

V gene TRBV6-5 combines with J gene TRBJ1-1; D is unresolved. Looked up from germline, CDR1 is MNHEY and CDR2 is SVGAGI. Between the trimmed V and J ends, which lost 8 bases and 0 bases, there was a span of 13 bases. The CDR3 has 14 amino acids. CDR3 bases: TGTGCCAGCCCCCCGCGACTACTGAACACTGAAGCTTTCTTT. It yields the protein CASPPRLLNTEAFF.

This rearrangement joins TRBV7-9 to TRBJ2-5, with D possibly being TRBD2 (5 bases). The germline CDR1 and CDR2 sequences are SEHNR and FQNEAQ (reference sequence). This CDR3 contains 13 residues. V lost 4 bases to trimming and J lost 2 bases, with 8 bases between them. CDR3 DNA: TGTGCCAGCAGCTCCTCGGGGCAAGAGACCCAGTACTTC. Protein product: CASSSSGQETQYF.

This clone was counted only a few times. The gene calls are TRBV28 and TRBJ2-7; 10 bases are shared with TRBD1. The CDR3 consists of 14 residues. Germline V lookup: CDR1 MDHEN, CDR2 SYDVKM. Germline trimming cut 6 bases from V and 4 bases from J; bases unmatched to any gene: 6. As DNA, the CDR3 is TGTGCCAGCAGCCAGACAGGGGGCGGATACGAGCAGTACTTC. Translating it yields CASSQTGGGYEQYF.

The chain combines TRBV4-3 with TRBJ2-6; no reliable D call. This CDR3 has 15 residues. The V end was cut by 0 bases, the J end by 6 bases, with 9 bases between. Germline V lookup: CDR1 LGHNA, CDR2 YSLEER. The CDR3 reads CASSQDLGEANVLTF. The CDR3 DNA sequence: TGCGCCAGCAGCCAAGATCTTGGAGAGGCCAACGTCCTGACTTTC.

This chain connects TRBV5-4 to TRBJ1-2, with D possibly being TRBD1 (6 bases). V lost 4 bases, J lost 2 bases, and 15 bases lay in between. CDR3 length: 15 amino acids. From germline, CDR1 is SGHNT and CDR2 YYREEE (reference sequence). In nucleotides, the CDR3 is TGTGCCAGCAGCCCAGGCAGCACAGGGAACTATGGCTACACCTTC. It encodes CASSPGSTGNYGYTF.

The chain employs TRBV15 and TRBJ2-3; 8 nucleotides align to TRBD1. From germline, CDR1 is LNHNV and CDR2 YYDKDF (reference sequence). V was clipped by 0 bases and J by 2 bases; unmatched bases: 4. This CDR3 is 16 amino acids long. CDR3 region: CATSRDSGGDTDTQYF. Written as DNA, the CDR3 is TGTGCCACCAGCAGAGATTCAGGGGGCGACACAGATACGCAGTATTTT.

The rearrangement joins TRBV7-3 to TRBJ2-3, with 8 nucleotides matching TRBD2. This CDR3 is built from 16 residues. Trimming removed 1 base from V and 1 base from J; junction bases left unmatched: 4. Germline V gene data show CDR1 as SGHTA and CDR2 as FQGTGA. DNA of the CDR3: TGTGCCAGCAGCTTAAACCCAGCGGGGGGCACAGATACGCAGTATTTT. Protein: CASSLNPAGGTDTQYF.

The V and J genes are TRBV28 and TRBJ1-5, with D unclear. The germline V gene encodes CDR1 MDHEN and CDR2 SYDVKM. CDR3 length: 16 residues. Between the trimmed V and J ends, which lost 6 bases and 2 bases, there was a span of 17 bases. The CDR3 sequence is CASSPNLGEGNQPQHF. As DNA, the CDR3 is TGTGCCAGCAGCCCAAACCTCGGGGAGGGCAATCAGCCCCAGCATTTT.

The genes are TRBV7-3 and TRBJ2-3, with TRBD2 matching over 14 bases. CDR3 length: 19 residues. CDR1 is SGHTA and CDR2 is FQGTGA in the germline V gene. With V trimmed by 5 bases and J by 0 bases, 10 bases remained unmatched. The CDR3 sequence is CASSQAPTSGRGSTDTQYF. DNA for the CDR3: TGTGCCAGCAGCCAAGCGCCGACTAGCGGGAGGGGGAGCACAGATACGCAGTATTTT. The whole variable domain, remainder taken from reference TRBV7-3 and TRBJ2-3, is GAGVSQTPSNKVTEKGKYVELRCDPISGHTALYWYRQSLGQGPEFLIYFQGTGAADDSGLPNDRFFAVRPEGSVSTLKIQRTERGDSAVYLCASSQAPTSGRGSTDTQYFGPGTRLTVL.

The CDR3 is CASSLEVLRARYF. The CDR3 DNA is TGTGCCAGCAGCTTAGAAGTGTTGAGGGCGCGGTACTTC. The chain recombines TRBV11-1 with TRBJ2-5; D might be TRBD2 (5 bases). CDR1 and CDR2 (germline): SGHAT, FQDESV (reference sequence). Trimming cost V 1 base and J 13 bases, with 16 bases left between them. CDR3 length: 13 residues.

The chain links TRBV11-2 to TRBJ1-1; D might be TRBD1 (5 bases). Germline V CDR1 and CDR2: SGHAT, FQNNGV. V lost 2 bases to trimming and J lost 4 bases, with 17 bases between them. The CDR3 has 16 residues. The CDR3 DNA follows: TGTGCCAGCAGCTTAAGGTCGCAGGGAGGATTCACTGAAGCTTTCTTT. Its translation: CASSLRSQGGFTEAFF.

The V gene is TRBV7-2, the J gene TRBJ2-3; 9 nucleotides match TRBD2. Germline CDR1 reads SGHTA; CDR2 reads FQGNSA. The CDR3 is made up of 16 amino acids. V shed 5 bases and J 0 bases; nucleotides not matched to a gene: 6. CDR3 in amino acids: CASSILSGRSTDTQYF. The CDR3 region has the DNA TGTGCCAGCAGCATCCTAAGCGGGAGGAGCACAGATACGCAGTATTTT.